Sequencing of this T cell receptor (beta chain) was carried out in a study of CD8 T cells in ankylosing spondylitis (dated by TCRdb to the late 2010s). Describing the broader study: To find TCR variants linked to disease, the study profiled T cell receptor beta repertoires in ankylosing spondylitis patients and healthy donors. Samples of peripheral blood were taken, and for ankylosing spondylitis patients, synovial fluid was collected as well. In total, the full study cohort was made up of about 110 healthy donors and roughly 27 ankylosing spondylitis patients.

The germline V gene (reference sequence) provides CDR1 LNHNV and CDR2 YYDKDF. Including cysteine and phenylalanine, the CDR3 has 12 amino acids. Only CDR3 DNA is held: 36 bases, read in frame from base 1. V and J lose 2 bases and 7 bases, and a span of 9 bases separates them. This clonotype was counted at least ten times. Its antigen target is currently unknown. Nothing much larger sits one base from this clone, and base qualities are not available. Sequencing instrument: Illumina HiSeq 2500. TCR beta libraries were prepared by quantitative 5'-RACE with molecular barcodes. For the original study's pipeline: To identify disease-linked TCR variants, a new computational method was used, one built on a probabilistic model of VDJ rearrangement. TCRdb reworked the public reads: Q25 trimming with fastp, MiXCR clone assembly, productive beta chains retained. Records with the same CDR3 protein are collapsed into one entry carrying the most frequent genes and DNA. The authors' filters were not applied to this entry. The sample table shows about 800,000 distinct CDR3 sequences, and approximately 10% are seen once. The ten biggest clones cover less than 0.65% of the sample.

General conclusions and limits of the study: A CD8+ phenotype was shown by the disease-linked clones, which were found at relatively low frequencies in peripheral blood. Blood from ankylosing spondylitis patients appeared to be characterized by a TCR beta motif made up of several highly homologous amino acid variants. Some TCR beta motif variants had previously been reported in synovial fluid and blood of reactive arthritis patients, which suggested common disease-initiation mechanisms. The disease-linked clones were reported to be significantly enriched in matched synovial fluid samples from ankylosing spondylitis patients.

This sequence uses TRBV15 and TRBJ2-7; no D gene can be assigned with confidence. The clonotype originates from a male donor with ankylosing spondylitis. The specimen sequenced was blood, either unsorted or a sorted T cell fraction (not recorded which). The sequenced DNA: TGTGCCACCAGCAGAAGGACGGAAGAGCAGTACTTC. Its coded protein is CATSRRTEEQYF.